These 10 T cell receptor beta chains share one sample of origin, sequenced in a study of blood T cell repertoires in COVID-19. Using immunoSEQ multiplex PCR, the repertoire was profiled, and TCRdb retains in-frame clones only, with some absent. This table has 400,000 or so clones, over 75% appearing once. The sample comprised peripheral blood. Receptors were obtained from a middle-aged woman with COVID-19, enrolled during active disease.

V is TRBV2 and J is TRBJ2-1; TRBD2 agrees at 9 bases. Germline V gene sequence: CDR1 SNHLY, CDR2 FYNNEI. Unmatched junction bases numbered 2, after V lost 2 bases and J lost 0 bases. The CDR3 length is 16 residues. As DNA, the CDR3 is TGTGCCAGCAGTGAACAAGCGGGGGGCTCCTACAATGAGCAGTTCTTC. It codes for CASSEQAGGSYNEQFF. Full variable domain (missing parts from reference TRBV2 and TRBJ2-1): EPEVTQTPSHQVTQMGQEVILRCVPISNHLYFYWYRQILGQKVEFLVSFYNNEISEKSEIFDDQFSVERPDGSNFTLKIRSTKLEDSAMYFCASSEQAGGSYNEQFFGPGTRLTVL.

The CDR3 spells CASGSEQGPNTEAFF. The CDR3 DNA reads as TGTGCTAGTGGTTCGGAGCAGGGTCCGAACACTGAAGCTTTCTTT. V usage is TRBV12-5 and J usage is TRBJ1-1; D is possibly TRBD1 (5 bases). The CDR3 runs to 15 residues. The germline gives CDR1 LGHNT, CDR2 FRNRAP. V lost 4 bases and J 1 base, leaving 13 bases between the germline ends.

The V and J genes are TRBV30 and TRBJ1-5; 10 nucleotides agree with TRBD1. CDR1 and CDR2 from the germline V gene are GTSNPN and SVGIG (reference sequence). With 2 bases clipped from V and 1 base from J, the junction kept 5 bases outside the gene matches. The CDR3 totals 16 residues. The CDR3 loop reads CAWSRPDRGSNQPQHF. The CDR3 DNA reads as TGTGCCTGGAGTCGACCGGACAGGGGGAGCAATCAGCCCCAGCATTTT.

This chain joins TRBV7-2 and TRBJ1-1; 12 positions match TRBD1. Looked up from germline, CDR1 is SGHTA and CDR2 is FQGNSA. The CDR3 spans 15 residues. The V gene end was trimmed by 3 bases and the J gene end by 10 bases; junction bases not matched to a gene: 9. This CDR3 is CASSLAGQGARGAFF. DNA of the CDR3: TGTGCCAGCAGCTTGGCGGGACAGGGGGCCAGAGGAGCTTTCTTT.

This chain connects TRBV4-1 to TRBJ2-3, with 10 bases fitting TRBD2. The CDR3 spans 19 residues. Germline assignment: CDR1 MGHRA and CDR2 YSYEKL. V lost 4 bases to trimming and J lost 3 bases; unmatched junction nucleotides: 16. The CDR3 DNA reads TGCGCCAGCAGCCTGGGGGCAGCGGGGGGGCATTATGGGACAGATACGCAGTATTTT. Translating it yields CASSLGAAGGHYGTDTQYF.

This clone has a single count. The genes are TRBV2 and TRBJ1-3; D call uncertain. Trimming removed 8 bases from V and 5 bases from J, with 16 bases in between. Per the germline V gene, CDR1 is SNHLY and CDR2 is FYNNEI. The CDR3 has 14 amino acids. CDR3 region: CASRDTSPRNTIYF. The DNA for the CDR3 is TGTGCCAGCCGAGATACGAGCCCCAGAAACACCATATATTTT. The full variable domain, rest sourced from reference TRBV2 and TRBJ1-3, is EPEVTQTPSHQVTQMGQEVILRCVPISNHLYFYWYRQILGQKVEFLVSFYNNEISEKSEIFDDQFSVERPDGSNFTLKIRSTKLEDSAMYFCASRDTSPRNTIYFGEGSWLTVV.

This clone has just one count. The chain recombines TRBV18 with TRBJ1-3; D possibly corresponds to TRBD1 (5 bases). V lost 5 bases and J 1 base, leaving 12 bases between the germline ends. Germline CDR1 and CDR2: KGHSH and LQKENI. The CDR3 runs 15 residues. CDR3 residues: CASSSQSGSGNTIYF. As DNA, the CDR3 is TGTGCCAGCTCAAGCCAATCAGGGTCTGGAAACACCATATATTTT.

This clone was seen only once. This chain connects TRBV27 to TRBJ2-5, with TRBD1 matching 7 bases. The V gene's germline CDR1 is MNHEY and CDR2 SMNVEV (reference sequence). This CDR3 is 13 amino acids long. Trimming at V came to 6 bases and at J to 5 bases, leaving 6 bases not matched to a gene. The CDR3 spells CASSPQGTETQYF. As DNA, the CDR3 is TGTGCCAGCAGCCCACAGGGGACGGAGACCCAGTACTTC.

The rearrangement uses TRBV3-1 (or the pseudogene TRBV3-2) and TRBJ1-1; D is unresolved. V gave up 5 bases and J gave up 1 base, with 8 bases separating them. The CDR3 runs 13 residues. Germline-derived CDR1 and CDR2 are LGHDT and YNNKEL (reference sequence). DNA for the CDR3: TGTGCCAGCAGCTTCGGAGGGAACACTGAAGCTTTCTTT. This encodes CASSFGGNTEAFF.

The chain carries TRBV15 and TRBJ1-5, with D tentatively TRBD1 (5 bases). The CDR3 loop spans 16 amino acids. The V gene's germline CDR1 is LNHNV and CDR2 YYDKDF (reference sequence). The ends were cut back, 0 bases at V and 3 bases at J, with 12 bases in the middle. CDR3 coding DNA: TGTGCCACCAGCAGAGACCTGGTAGGGGACAATCAGCCCCAGCATTTT. This sequence encodes CATSRDLVGDNQPQHF.